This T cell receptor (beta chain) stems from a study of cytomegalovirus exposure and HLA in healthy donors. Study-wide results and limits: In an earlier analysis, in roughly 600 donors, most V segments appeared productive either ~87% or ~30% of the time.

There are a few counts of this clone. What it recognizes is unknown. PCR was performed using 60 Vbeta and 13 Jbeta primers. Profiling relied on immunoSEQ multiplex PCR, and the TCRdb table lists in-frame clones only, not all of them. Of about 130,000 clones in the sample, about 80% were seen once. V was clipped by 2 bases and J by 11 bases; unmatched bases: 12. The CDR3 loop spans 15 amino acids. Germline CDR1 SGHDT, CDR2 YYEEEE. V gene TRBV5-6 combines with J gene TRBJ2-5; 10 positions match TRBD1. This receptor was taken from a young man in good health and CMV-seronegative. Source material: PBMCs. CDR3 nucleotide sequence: TGTGCCAGCAGCTTCGTACTGGGACAGGGGTGGGAGCAGTACTTC. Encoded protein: CASSFVLGQGWEQYF.